One sample yielded the 31 T cell receptor beta chains listed below, sequenced in a study of cytomegalovirus exposure and HLA in healthy donors. PCR was performed using 60 Vbeta and 13 Jbeta primers. The repertoire was sequenced with immunoSEQ multiplex PCR; TCRdb's copy has only in-frame clones and lacks some. The table lists roughly 100,000 clones, around 85% of them singletons, with 5.2% in the top ten. Sample: PBMCs. The receptor set was obtained from a man aged 40-50 years in good health and CMV-seropositive.

The V gene is TRBV9, the J gene TRBJ1-2; TRBD1 matches at 11 bases. The CDR3 runs 13 residues. V was pared by 4 bases and J by 7 bases, with 3 bases of the junction left unmatched. Germline lookup yields CDR1 SGDLS and CDR2 YYNGEE. The CDR3: CASSPGTGGGYTF. The CDR3 DNA sequence: TGTGCCAGCAGCCCAGGGACAGGGGGTGGCTACACCTTC.

This chain joins TRBV9 and TRBJ1-2; D remains unclear. The CDR3 extends over 13 amino acids. Germline CDR1 is SGDLS and CDR2 is YYNGEE. V was clipped by 2 bases and J by 2 bases, with 7 bases between them. In DNA form, the CDR3 reads TGTGCCAGCAGCGTTTCCGAGAACTATGGCTACACCTTC. Encoded protein: CASSVSENYGYTF.

CDR3 DNA: TGTGCCTGGGATAAGGACAGAAACACCGGGGAGCTGTTTTTT. Translation gives CAWDKDRNTGELFF. The rearrangement joins TRBV30 to TRBJ2-2, with a possible D match to TRBD1 (6 bases). This CDR3 is built from 14 residues. With 5 bases removed from V and 2 bases from J, the gap between germline ends came to 12 bases. Germline CDR1 GTSNPN, CDR2 SVGIG (reference sequence).

The chain couples TRBV6-6 to TRBJ2-1; maybe TRBD2 (5 bases). V shed 6 bases and J shed 5 bases, with 17 bases lying between them. Germline CDR1 MNHNY, CDR2 SVGAGI (reference sequence). The CDR3 is 15 residues long. CDR3: CASSPGLKRDNEQFF. Written as DNA, the CDR3 is TGTGCCAGCAGCCCCGGACTGAAGCGAGACAATGAGCAGTTCTTC.

The chain has TRBV5-1 and TRBJ2-7, with D possibly being TRBD1 (6 bases). The V gene lost 6 bases and the J gene lost 2 bases, with 18 bases spanning the gap. The CDR3 loop spans 15 amino acids. Germline V gives CDR1 SGHRS, CDR2 YFSETQ. The CDR3 coding sequence is TGCGCCAGCACCGAAGGACAGAGGCCTCCCTACGAGCAGTACTTC. This sequence encodes CASTEGQRPPYEQYF.

The V call is TRBV5-5, the J call TRBJ1-2, with 9 nucleotides matching TRBD1. Germline assignment: CDR1 SGHKS and CDR2 YYEKEE (reference sequence). The CDR3 is 14 amino acids. J was trimmed by 5 bases and V by 4 bases; bases with no gene match: 6. CDR3 nucleotides: TGTGCCAGCAGCCCGGGACAGGGCAGGTATGGCTACACCTTC. As protein: CASSPGQGRYGYTF.

This chain links TRBV30 with TRBJ1-4; TRBD1 matches at 10 bases. Germline lookup yields CDR1 GTSNPN and CDR2 SVGIG (reference sequence). There are 16 residues in the CDR3. V gave up 3 bases and J gave up 7 bases; unmatched junction bases: 11. The CDR3, as DNA: TGTGCCTGGAGCGACCTCGGACAGGGGGGATCTGAAAAACTGTTTTTT. Its protein is CAWSDLGQGGSEKLFF. Drawing the rest from reference TRBV30 and TRBJ1-4, the complete variable domain is SQTIHQWPATLVQPVGSPLSLECTVEGTSNPNLYWYRQAAGRGLQLLFYSVGIGQISSEVPQNLSASRPQDRQFILSSKKLLLSDSGFYLCAWSDLGQGGSEKLFFGSGTQLSVL.

This clone has just one count. This sequence joins TRBV25-1 and TRBJ2-7; D might be TRBD2 (5 bases). CDR1 and CDR2 from the germline V gene are MGHDK and SYGVNS. Trimming took off 2 bases at V and 5 bases at J, with 13 bases between the two ends. This CDR3 is 14 amino acids long. As DNA, the CDR3 is TGTGCCAGCAGTGAACGCGGGTCCCGGGACGAGCAGTACTTC. Translating gives CASSERGSRDEQYF.

This sequence joins TRBV5-8 and TRBJ1-4; 9 bases agree with TRBD1. J gave up 8 bases and V 4 bases, and 18 bases lay outside the gene matches. The CDR3 is 18 residues long. The germline V gene encodes CDR1 SGHTS and CDR2 YDEGEE. CDR3 DNA: TGTGCCAGCAGCAGCTACAGGGGGCGCGAGTGGATTAGGGAAAAACTGTTTTTT. Translation gives CASSSYRGREWIREKLFF.

The chain uses TRBV11-2 and TRBJ1-5; no reliable D call. Germline V gene sequence: CDR1 SGHAT, CDR2 FQNNGV. The CDR3 has 15 residues. Trimming stripped 2 bases from V and 1 base from J, with 9 bases between. This chain's CDR3 is CASSLYLGSNQPQHF. In DNA, the CDR3 is TGTGCCAGCAGCTTATACCTCGGGAGCAATCAGCCCCAGCATTTT.

This clone has a handful of counts. The V call is TRBV11-2, the J call TRBJ1-1, with TRBD1 as a possible D gene (5 bases). The CDR3 runs 14 residues. Per the germline V gene, CDR1 is SGHAT and CDR2 is FQNNGV. Trimming removed 1 base at V and 6 bases at J, with 12 bases between. The CDR3 here is CASSLGAGNAEAFF. The CDR3, as DNA: TGTGCCAGCAGCTTAGGTGCAGGGAATGCTGAAGCTTTCTTT.

V usage is TRBV7-2 and J usage is TRBJ1-1; 8 bases map to TRBD1. CDR1 SGHTA and CDR2 FQGNSA come from the germline V gene. J gave up 1 base and V 2 bases, and 6 bases lay outside the gene matches. The length of the CDR3 is 16 residues. CDR3 coding DNA: TGTGCCAGCAGCTTACTGACAGGGGTTGGGAACACTGAAGCTTTCTTT. It translates to CASSLLTGVGNTEAFF.

This rearrangement joins TRBV18 to TRBJ2-7, with D maybe TRBD2 (5 bases). CDR3 length: 14 amino acids. The germline V gene has CDR1 KGHSH and CDR2 LQKENI. The V gene lost 6 bases and the J gene lost 3 bases, with 15 bases spanning the gap. The CDR3 region is CASSPWESGYEQYF. DNA for the CDR3: TGTGCCAGCTCCCCTTGGGAGAGCGGCTACGAGCAGTACTTC.

The chain has TRBV6-1 and TRBJ2-2, with D unresolved. V lost 4 bases, J lost 7 bases, and 10 bases lay in between. Germline CDR1 reads MNHNS; CDR2 reads SASEGT. This CDR3 is built from 13 residues. The CDR3 DNA sequence: TGTGCCAGCAGTGCCCTCCCCGGCGGGGAGCTGTTTTTT. Translation: CASSALPGGELFF.

This chain's CDR3 is CASSPGTANTEAFF. The CDR3, as DNA: TGTGCCAGCAGCCCAGGGACAGCGAACACTGAAGCTTTCTTT. The genes are TRBV7-2 and TRBJ1-1, with 7 nucleotides matching TRBD1. This CDR3 has 14 residues. Germline V lookup: CDR1 SGHTA, CDR2 FQGNSA. Trimming took 5 bases from V and 1 from J; bases not matched to a gene: 4.

The rearrangement uses TRBV28 and TRBJ1-5; 8 nucleotides match TRBD1. After removal of 6 bases from V and 3 bases from J, the junction contained 1 base not matched to a gene. Germline CDR1 and CDR2: MDHEN and SYDVKM. The CDR3 runs 13 residues. The CDR3 region is CASRQGVNQPQHF. CDR3 nucleotide sequence: TGTGCCAGCAGACAGGGGGTCAATCAGCCCCAGCATTTT.

The chain is built from TRBV6-6 and TRBJ2-3; TRBD2 matches 9 bases. V gave up 0 bases and J gave up 2 bases; unmatched junction bases: 3. The germline CDR1 and CDR2 sequences are MNHNY and SVGAGI (reference sequence). This CDR3 has 16 amino acids. In DNA, the CDR3 is TGTGCCAGCAGTTACTCCCTAGCGGGGTACACAGATACGCAGTATTTT. The encoded protein is CASSYSLAGYTDTQYF.

The genes are TRBV28 and TRBJ2-5, with TRBD1 matching 9 bases. The end of the DNA is better explained by TRBJ2-7, so the J call may be wrong. Germline CDR1 reads MDHEN; CDR2 reads SYDVKM. The CDR3 has 14 amino acids. CDR3 bases: TGTGCCAGCGGAGTACAGGGGGCGGTATACGAGCAGTACTTC. Translated: CASGVQGAVYEQYF.

The J gene is TRBJ2-7, the V gene TRBV5-1, with 9 bases matching TRBD1. With 4 bases clipped from V and 2 bases from J, the junction kept 7 bases outside the gene matches. This CDR3 region has 15 residues. Germline CDR1 is SGHRS and CDR2 is YFSETQ. CDR3 sequence: CASSLGQGRAYEQYF. The CDR3 DNA is TGCGCCAGCAGCCTCGGACAGGGGAGAGCCTACGAGCAGTACTTC.

V is TRBV30 and J is TRBJ1-3, with D tentatively TRBD1 (5 bases). The CDR3 has 16 amino acids. The germline CDR1 and CDR2 sequences are GTSNPN and SVGIG (reference sequence). Trimming took off 3 bases at V and 0 bases at J, with 15 bases between the two ends. The CDR3 DNA is TGTGCCTGGAGCCCTCGTGGGACTCTCTCTGGAAACACCATATATTTT. This codes for CAWSPRGTLSGNTIYF.

Only a few counts were recorded for this clone. The chain couples TRBV2 to TRBJ2-2, with TRBD1 matching 8 bases. The CDR3 runs 14 residues. CDR1 is SNHLY and CDR2 is FYNNEI in the germline V gene. V lost 5 bases and J lost 4; bases outside the gene matches: 3. CDR3 sequence (DNA): TGTGCCAGCAGTACACAGGGGGGCACCGGGGAGCTGTTTTTT. It codes for CASSTQGGTGELFF.

This clone was picked up one time. The junction departs from the called germline gene at one end, perhaps through a read error. V usage is TRBV5-1 and J usage is TRBJ2-6; perhaps TRBD1 as D (6 bases). Germline V gene lookup returns CDR1 SGHRS and CDR2 YFSETQ. The CDR3 is 16 residues long. The DNA for the CDR3 is TGCGCCAGCAGCTTGGGCTTGGGGGCCGGGGCCAACGGCCTGACTTTC. It encodes CASSLGLGAGANGLTF.

V usage is TRBV9 and J usage is TRBJ2-2, with 14 positions matching TRBD2. CDR1 is SGDLS and CDR2 is YYNGEE in the germline V gene. This CDR3 contains 17 residues. The ends lost 3 bases at V and 5 bases at J; junction bases unmatched: 6. The CDR3 nucleotides read TGTGCCAGCAGCGGACGACTAGCGGGAGGGTTGACCGGGGAGCTGTTTTTT. Its translation: CASSGRLAGGLTGELFF. The variable domain in full, completed from reference TRBV9 and TRBJ2-2, reads DSGVTQTPKHLITATGQRVTLRCSPRSGDLSVYWYQQSLDQGLQFLIQYYNGEERAKGNILERFSAQQFPDLHSELNLSSLELGDSALYFCASSGRLAGGLTGELFFGEGSRLTVL.

The chain recombines TRBV27 with TRBJ2-3, with D perhaps TRBD2 (6 bases). The V end was cut by 2 bases, the J end by 0 bases, with 6 bases between. CDR1 and CDR2 (germline): MNHEY, SMNVEV (reference sequence). This CDR3 spans 14 amino acids. The CDR3: CASSLTSSTDTQYF. The CDR3 bases are TGTGCCAGCAGTTTAACTAGCAGCACAGATACGCAGTATTTT.

V is TRBV19 and J is TRBJ2-1; a weak D match, TRBD2 (5 bases). Germline CDR1 reads LNHDA; CDR2 reads SQIVND (reference sequence). CDR3 size: 17 residues. The V end lost 5 bases, the J end lost 0 bases, and 17 bases lay between the germline ends. This chain's CDR3 is CASSGRAAASSYNEQFF. The CDR3 DNA reads TGTGCCAGTAGTGGGCGGGCCGCTGCCAGCTCCTACAATGAGCAGTTCTTC.

CDR3 DNA: TGTGCCAGCAGTGAAAATTCTGGGGAGCTGTTTTTT. Translated, it gives CASSENSGELFF. The chain is built from TRBV25-1 and TRBJ2-2, with D unclear. Germline lookup yields CDR1 MGHDK and CDR2 SYGVNS. The CDR3 runs 12 residues. The V gene lost 2 bases and the J gene lost 8 bases, with 6 bases spanning the gap.

The rearrangement joins TRBV5-1 to TRBJ2-7; weak D call: TRBD1 (6 bases). Germline V gene data show CDR1 as SGHRS and CDR2 as YFSETQ. The CDR3 totals 15 residues. V gave up 4 bases and J gave up 5 bases, with 19 bases separating them. CDR3 nucleotide sequence: TGCGCCAGCAGCCTGACAGGAGCGCCGGGTAACGAGCAGTACTTC. Translation: CASSLTGAPGNEQYF.

The CDR3 DNA follows: TGTGCCAGCAGTGATAGTAGGGCAGGGGTAAACACCGGGGAGCTGTTTTTT. This translates into CASSDSRAGVNTGELFF. The rearrangement links TRBV2 to TRBJ2-2; TRBD1 is a possible D gene (6 bases). Germline V gene sequence: CDR1 SNHLY, CDR2 FYNNEI. The CDR3 contains 17 residues. The V end lost 3 bases, the J end lost 2 bases, and 16 bases lay between the germline ends.

This clone was seen only a few times. This rearrangement joins TRBV5-4 to TRBJ2-3, with D tentatively TRBD1 (5 bases). The CDR3 contains 13 residues. Germline lookup yields CDR1 SGHNT and CDR2 YYREEE (reference sequence). Trimming removed 7 bases at V and 6 bases at J, with 15 bases between. The CDR3 DNA reads TGTGCCAGCCGGAAAGGGGCGTCGGATACGCAGTATTTT. Its protein product is CASRKGASDTQYF.

The J gene is TRBJ2-1, the V gene TRBV28; no reliable D call. The CDR3 has 14 amino acids. The V and J ends lost 6 bases and 0 bases respectively, with 9 bases between them. The germline CDR1 and CDR2 sequences are MDHEN and SYDVKM. CDR3 protein: CASSPWSSYNEQFF. The CDR3 DNA is TGTGCCAGCAGCCCATGGAGCTCCTACAATGAGCAGTTCTTC.

This clone occurred once. The chain uses TRBV5-1 and TRBJ2-1; 7 nucleotides line up with TRBD1. The CDR3 has 15 amino acids. Looked up from germline, CDR1 is SGHRS and CDR2 is YFSETQ. J gave up 6 bases and V 4 bases, and 10 bases lay outside the gene matches. The CDR3 sequence is CASSPRTGVGNEQFF. For the CDR3, the DNA is TGCGCCAGCAGCCCCCGGACAGGAGTGGGCAATGAGCAGTTCTTC.